The present T cell receptor beta chain was sequenced within a study of graft-versus-host responses after intestinal transplantation. At the level of the study: In this cohort, recipients had multivisceral, liver-intestinal, or isolated intestinal transplants. After anti-thymocyte globulin induction, recipients took tacrolimus and steroids for roughly three years. Study findings and constraints: Early declines in HvG clones that occurred post-transplant were associated with peak circulating GvH clone levels.

Some clones are missing from TCRdb's copy, which holds only in-frame ones; the method was immunoSEQ multiplex PCR. The data show over 10,000 clones, 80% to 95% seen once. Of note for this clone: Its matching antigen is unknown.

The CDR3 covers 11 residues. V gave up 1 base and J gave up 8 bases, with 2 bases separating them. Germline V gene lookup returns CDR1 SEHNR and CDR2 FQNEAQ (reference sequence). The sequence came from a human patient who received an intestinal transplant, so some T cells may come from the graft donor. The sample in question was PBMCs, obtained about 34 months after intestinal transplantation. This chain joins TRBV7-9 and TRBJ2-2; unclear D gene. This CDR3 is CASSLVGELFF. The CDR3 region has the DNA TGTGCCAGCAGCTTAGTAGGGGAGCTGTTTTTT.